The 14 T cell receptor beta chains presented below share a single source sample, sequenced in a study of shared clonotypes between healthy human individuals. Using immunoSEQ multiplex PCR, the repertoire was profiled, and TCRdb retains in-frame clones only, with some absent. The sample contains 2 million to 2.5 million clones, 90% to 97% of which appear only once. Source material: naive CD4+ T cells sorted from blood. The subset is: CD45RA+ positively selected. These receptors were taken from a man between 18 and 29 years old in good health.

The rearrangement uses TRBV28 and TRBJ1-1; possible D gene TRBD1, 5 bases. V shed 4 bases and J shed 6 bases, with 21 bases lying between them. Looked up from germline, CDR1 is MDHEN and CDR2 is SYDVKM. The CDR3 loop spans 16 amino acids. The CDR3 here is CASSWAQLDSLAEAFF. In DNA, the CDR3 is TGTGCCAGCAGTTGGGCCCAACTTGACAGTTTAGCTGAAGCTTTCTTT.

Here the CDR3 reads CASSSDGGMYF. Here the CDR3 DNA reads TGTGCCAGCAGCTCAGACGGCGGTATGTACTTC. The chain couples TRBV5-6 to TRBJ2-4; D gene uncertain. CDR1 is SGHDT and CDR2 is YYEEEE in the germline V gene. V was trimmed by 3 bases and J by 15 bases, leaving 13 bases between them. This CDR3 contains 11 residues.

The chain joins TRBV27 to TRBJ1-1; 8 bases line up with TRBD1. CDR1 is MNHEY and CDR2 is SMNVEV in the germline V gene (reference sequence). This CDR3 comprises 14 residues. V was clipped by 3 bases and J by 6 bases; unmatched bases: 6. CDR3 residues: CASSLDRETAEAFF. As DNA, the CDR3 is TGTGCCAGCAGTTTGGACAGGGAGACAGCTGAAGCTTTCTTT.

This clone was counted once. The rearrangement joins TRBV5-4 to TRBJ2-1, with 7 bases matching TRBD2. Germline V gives CDR1 SGHNT, CDR2 YYREEE (reference sequence). CDR3 size: 14 residues. V shed 7 bases, J shed 4 bases, and the junction held 8 bases outside the gene matches. As DNA, the CDR3 is TGTGCCAGCGCCGGGACTACAGGATACAATGAGCAGTTCTTC. It encodes CASAGTTGYNEQFF.

The chain carries TRBV6-5 and TRBJ1-1; D gene unclear. With 6 bases removed from V and 0 bases from J, the gap between germline ends came to 8 bases. CDR1 MNHEY and CDR2 SVGAGI come from the germline V gene. The CDR3 length is 13 residues. The CDR3 here is CASSLSMNTEAFF. DNA for the CDR3: TGTGCCAGCAGCCTCTCCATGAACACTGAAGCTTTCTTT.

The CDR3 sequence: CASSRSSGESPLHF. The CDR3 nucleotides read TGTGCCAGCAGCCGCTCTTCAGGGGAATCACCCCTCCACTTT. The chain joins TRBV6-5 to TRBJ1-6; TRBD1 is a possible D gene (6 bases). Germline CDR1 and CDR2: MNHEY and SVGAGI. Trimming shortened V by 6 bases and J by 10 bases, and 16 bases separated the two germline ends. There are 14 residues in the CDR3.

The chain has TRBV25-1 and TRBJ2-7; no clear D. V was clipped by 4 bases and J by 6 bases, with 10 bases between them. CDR1 and CDR2 (germline): MGHDK, SYGVNS. CDR3 length equals 12 residues. The CDR3 DNA is TGTGCCAGCAGTGGACTCCTTAGCGAGCAGTACTTC. Translation: CASSGLLSEQYF.

CDR3 loop: CASRFSGVDGELFF. In nucleotides, the CDR3 is TGTGCCAGCAGGTTTAGCGGGGTAGACGGGGAGCTGTTTTTT. V usage is TRBV2 and J usage is TRBJ2-2, with 8 bases aligning to TRBD2. The J segment lost 7 bases and the V segment lost 6 bases, leaving 7 bases of the junction unmatched. This CDR3 is 14 amino acids long. The germline V gene encodes CDR1 SNHLY and CDR2 FYNNEI. Based on the CDR3 plus reference TRBV2 and TRBJ2-2, the full variable domain is EPEVTQTPSHQVTQMGQEVILRCVPISNHLYFYWYRQILGQKVEFLVSFYNNEISEKSEIFDDQFSVERPDGSNFTLKIRSTKLEDSAMYFCASRFSGVDGELFFGEGSRLTVL.

In the case of this clone: Sequence at one end of the junction differs from germline and may be a read error. This chain connects TRBV30 to TRBJ1-6, with a possible D match to TRBD1 (6 bases). In germline, CDR1 is GTSNPN, CDR2 SVGIG (reference sequence). This CDR3 has 15 residues. The CDR3 region has the DNA TGTGCCTGGAGGTTTACGGCCGCAGGGGTTTCACCCCCCCACTTT. Encoded protein: CAWRFTAAGVSPPHF.

The chain combines TRBV5-1 with TRBJ2-3, with D hard to call. The CDR3 totals 13 residues. V was clipped by 4 bases and J by 0 bases, with 6 bases between them. Germline assignment: CDR1 SGHRS and CDR2 YFSETQ. This chain's CDR3 is CASSVQSTDTQYF. CDR3 DNA sequence: TGCGCCAGCAGCGTACAGAGCACAGATACGCAGTATTTT.

The chain couples TRBV6-1 to TRBJ1-5; TRBD1 matches 9 bases. CDR1 MNHNS and CDR2 SASEGT come from the germline V gene. The CDR3 length is 18 residues. V trimming: 0 bases; J trimming: 0 bases; junction bases outside the gene matches: 6. CDR3 region: CASSEAGQGRYSNQPQHF. In DNA form, the CDR3 reads TGTGCCAGCAGTGAAGCCGGACAGGGGAGATATAGCAATCAGCCCCAGCATTTT.

This clone has only one observation. The chain recombines TRBV7-9 with TRBJ1-2, with TRBD1 as a possible D gene (5 bases). CDR3 length: 16 amino acids. V lost 0 bases and J lost 4, with 15 bases in between. Germline V gene data show CDR1 as SEHNR and CDR2 as FQNEAQ (reference sequence). CDR3 in DNA: TGTGCCAGCAGCTTAGCGGTCGAGACAGTCGCCTATGGCTACACCTTC. It yields the protein CASSLAVETVAYGYTF.

The DNA of the CDR3 is TGTGCCAGCAGAGGGACTAGCGGGAGTGGCGGAGATACGCAGTATTTT. It translates to CASRGTSGSGGDTQYF. This chain links TRBV6-6 with TRBJ2-3, with 14 positions matching TRBD2. Germline V gene data show CDR1 as MNHNY and CDR2 as SVGAGI (reference sequence). The CDR3 is made up of 16 amino acids. V gave up 6 bases and J gave up 5 bases; unmatched junction bases: 7.

The chain joins TRBV5-4 to TRBJ2-7, with 11 bases matching TRBD1. The germline V gene has CDR1 SGHNT and CDR2 YYREEE (reference sequence). V lost 3 bases, J lost 3 bases, and 8 bases stayed unmatched. This CDR3 is built from 16 residues. CDR3 sequence (DNA): TGTGCCAGCAGCTCCCTCGGACAGGGGGCGGACTACGAGCAGTACTTC. Translated, it gives CASSSLGQGADYEQYF.